The 22 T cell receptor beta chains presented below share a single source sample, sequenced in a study of cytotoxic CD8 clonotypes in ibrutinib-treated CLL. Generated by immunoSEQ multiplex PCR, the TCRdb table keeps only in-frame clones and is missing some. The data hold 250,000 to 350,000 clones, with roughly four fifths observed a single time. Source: PBMCs, taken at disease progression, from a patient treated with ibrutinib. Receptors were obtained from a human donor with chronic lymphocytic leukemia.

This chain links TRBV4-3 with TRBJ2-2, with 8 bases identical to TRBD2. Trimming removed 4 bases from V and 0 bases from J; junction bases left unmatched: 10. Germline values: CDR1 LGHNA, CDR2 YSLEER. This CDR3 has 18 amino acids. CDR3 region: CASSPTDSGIANTGELFF. CDR3 bases: TGCGCCAGCAGCCCAACCGATAGCGGGATCGCGAACACCGGGGAGCTGTTTTTT.

J is TRBJ1-4 and V is TRBV5-1, with TRBD1 as a possible D gene (6 bases). This CDR3 comprises 16 residues. The germline gives CDR1 SGHRS, CDR2 YFSETQ. The V end was cut by 2 bases, the J end by 7 bases, with 18 bases between. The chain's CDR3 is CASSLTGRSVAEKLFF. The DNA for the CDR3 is TGCGCCAGCAGCTTAACAGGGAGGTCGGTGGCTGAAAAACTGTTTTTT. The full variable domain, its missing parts supplied by reference TRBV5-1 and TRBJ1-4, is KAGVTQTPRYLIKTRGQQVTLSCSPISGHRSVSWYQQTPGQGLQFLFEYFSETQRNKGNFPGRFSGRQFSNSRSEMNVSTLELGDSALYLCASSLTGRSVAEKLFFGSGTQLSVL.

V is TRBV11-3 and J is TRBJ2-5, with a weak D call TRBD1 (5 bases). The CDR3 length is 13 residues. The V end was cut by 5 bases, the J end by 2 bases, with 9 bases between. Germline-derived CDR1 and CDR2 are SGHNT and YENEEA. The CDR3 DNA follows: TGTGCCAGCAGCCCCCAGGGTCAAGAGACCCAGTACTTC. As protein: CASSPQGQETQYF.

The sample holds a few counts of this clone. The V call is TRBV4-3, the J call TRBJ2-5; no definite D call. V was pared by 0 bases and J by 1 base, with 6 bases between. The CDR3 sequence is 14 residues long. Germline CDR1 LGHNA, CDR2 YSLEER. The CDR3 reads CASSQEQLQETQYF. The DNA of the CDR3 is TGCGCCAGCAGCCAAGAACAGCTCCAAGAGACCCAGTACTTC.

This chain joins TRBV29-1 and TRBJ2-7; 7 nucleotides agree with TRBD2. CDR3 size: 16 residues. J was trimmed by 1 base and V by 4 bases; bases with no gene match: 13. CDR1 and CDR2 (germline): SQVTM, ANQGSEA. The CDR3 DNA reads as TGCAGCGTTGTACTGCCTGGCGGGAGTAGTTCCTACGAGCAGTACTTC. It translates to CSVVLPGGSSSYEQYF.

The chain links TRBV10-3 to TRBJ2-1, with 9 positions matching TRBD2. V lost 4 bases, J lost 0 bases, and 7 bases stayed unmatched. The germline V gene has CDR1 ENHRY and CDR2 SYGVKD. The CDR3 contains 17 residues. CDR3 in DNA: TGTGCCATCAGTGCTCGTCTAGCGGGACCCTCCTACAATGAGCAGTTCTTC. It encodes CAISARLAGPSYNEQFF.

This chain uses TRBV7-9 with TRBJ1-4, with 9 bases fitting TRBD1. Germline values: CDR1 SEHNR, CDR2 FQNEAQ (reference sequence). The trim removed 5 bases at V and 8 bases at J, leaving 9 bases unmatched. The CDR3 consists of 15 residues. CDR3 nucleotide sequence: TGTGCCAGCAGCACCAGGACAGGGGATAGGGAAAAACTGTTTTTT. It codes for CASSTRTGDREKLFF.

This chain links TRBV7-2 with TRBJ2-1; TRBD2 matches at 14 bases. The CDR3 length is 18 residues. CDR1 is SGHTA and CDR2 is FQGNSA in the germline V gene. Trimming took 5 bases from V and 9 from J; bases not matched to a gene: 15. The CDR3 coding sequence is TGTGCCAGCAGCGTACCTCGGCCCGGGACTAGCGGGAGTGGTGAGCAGTTCTTC. This sequence encodes CASSVPRPGTSGSGEQFF.

The V call is TRBV29-1, the J call TRBJ2-5; D not resolved. CDR3 length: 10 amino acids. The V gene lost 3 bases and the J gene lost 7 bases, with 6 bases spanning the gap. Germline CDR1 is SQVTM and CDR2 is ANQGSEA. The CDR3 loop is CSVDAGTQYF. The DNA for the CDR3 is TGCAGCGTTGACGCTGGGACCCAGTACTTC.

The CDR3 region has the DNA TGTGCCAGCAGCCCCCAGGGATGGGGGGCCGGGGAGCTGTTTTTT. Its translation is CASSPQGWGAGELFF. The chain links TRBV9 to TRBJ2-2; D may be TRBD2 (6 bases). Germline CDR1 SGDLS, CDR2 YYNGEE. V was clipped by 4 bases and J by 6 bases, with 16 bases between them. This CDR3 has 15 residues.

This clone was counted once. The genes are TRBV7-2 and TRBJ2-7; 7 nucleotides agree with TRBD2. This CDR3 is built from 14 residues. Germline trimming cut 3 bases from V and 2 bases from J; bases unmatched to any gene: 4. Germline V gene data show CDR1 as SGHTA and CDR2 as FQGNSA. CDR3 coding DNA: TGTGCCAGCAGCTTCGGTGGGGGGGCCTACGAGCAGTACTTC. Translation gives CASSFGGGAYEQYF.

The chain uses TRBV5-4 and TRBJ2-2, with a possible D match to TRBD2 (5 bases). Germline V lookup: CDR1 SGHNT, CDR2 YYREEE (reference sequence). V lost 1 base and J lost 2, with 6 bases in between. CDR3 length: 14 amino acids. The CDR3 sequence: CASSLRTNTGELFF. The CDR3 DNA is TGTGCCAGCAGCTTGAGGACTAACACCGGGGAGCTGTTTTTT. Using reference TRBV5-4 and TRBJ2-2 for the parts outside the CDR3, the full variable domain is ETGVTQSPTHLIKTRGQQVTLRCSSQSGHNTVSWYQQALGQGPQFIFQYYREEENGRGNFPPRFSGLQFPNYSSELNVNALELDDSALYLCASSLRTNTGELFFGEGSRLTVL.

The V gene is TRBV28, the J gene TRBJ2-1; 8 positions agree with TRBD2. Unmatched junction bases numbered 20, after V lost 7 bases and J lost 6 bases. Looked up from germline, CDR1 is MDHEN and CDR2 is SYDVKM. This CDR3 has 18 residues. CDR3 amino acids: CASTVRSWGSGRVNEQFF. The CDR3 DNA is TGTGCCAGCACCGTTAGATCGTGGGGGAGCGGGAGAGTCAATGAGCAGTTCTTC.

The J gene is TRBJ2-3, the V gene TRBV19, with unresolved D. Trimming shortened V by 6 bases and J by 0 bases, and 7 bases separated the two germline ends. This CDR3 comprises 13 residues. Looked up from germline, CDR1 is LNHDA and CDR2 is SQIVND (reference sequence). CDR3 sequence: CASSQLSTDTQYF. Written as DNA, the CDR3 is TGTGCCAGTAGCCAGCTGAGCACAGATACGCAGTATTTT.

The chain couples TRBV5-1 to TRBJ1-3, with D possibly being TRBD1 (5 bases). Germline V gene lookup returns CDR1 SGHRS and CDR2 YFSETQ. Trimming pared 2 bases from V and 0 bases from J, leaving 18 bases between. The CDR3 has 18 residues. The CDR3, as DNA: TGCGCCAGCAGCTTTGAGGGAAGGGGTCAGGGCTCTGGAAACACCATATATTTT. Residues: CASSFEGRGQGSGNTIYF.

The chain uses TRBV4-2 and TRBJ2-5; TRBD2 matches at 14 bases. This CDR3 is built from 18 residues. In germline, CDR1 is LGHNA, CDR2 YNFKEQ. J was trimmed by 2 bases and V by 4 bases; bases with no gene match: 9. The CDR3 DNA follows: TGTGCCAGCAGCCTCACTCCGGGACTAGCGGGGGAACAAGAGACCCAGTACTTC. This codes for CASSLTPGLAGEQETQYF.

This clone turned up a few times. The rearrangement joins TRBV2 to TRBJ2-7; the D gene could be TRBD1 or TRBD2 (5 bases each). Deletions cut 3 bases from V and 3 bases from J, with 12 bases between. CDR1 is SNHLY and CDR2 is FYNNEI in the germline V gene. The CDR3 sequence is 14 residues long. CDR3 region: CASSDWETDYEQYF. CDR3 in DNA: TGTGCCAGCAGTGACTGGGAGACAGACTACGAGCAGTACTTC.

This clone has just one count. The chain carries TRBV27 and TRBJ2-3; possibly TRBD1 or TRBD2 for D (6 bases each). The CDR3 consists of 14 residues. Germline-derived CDR1 and CDR2 are MNHEY and SMNVEV (reference sequence). Trimming pared 5 bases from V and 6 bases from J, leaving 15 bases between. The CDR3 here is CASSPRGRADTQYF. For the CDR3, the DNA is TGTGCCAGCAGTCCCCGGGGGCGCGCGGATACGCAGTATTTT.

This sequence joins TRBV10-1 and TRBJ1-4, with TRBD1 identical over 7 bases. Germline CDR1 and CDR2: WNHNN and SYGVQD (reference sequence). This CDR3 is built from 16 residues. V gave up 4 bases and J gave up 7 bases; unmatched junction bases: 12. The DNA for the CDR3 is TGCGCCAGCAGTGGGGGTGAAGGACAGGAACCTGAAAAACTGTTTTTT. Protein product: CASSGGEGQEPEKLFF.

V usage is TRBV13 and J usage is TRBJ1-1, with 7 bases lining up with TRBD1. Germline V CDR1 and CDR2: PRHDT, FYEKMQ (reference sequence). V shed 6 bases, J shed 3 bases, and the junction held 4 bases outside the gene matches. This CDR3 is built from 13 residues. The CDR3 nucleotides read TGTGCCAGCAGTTCCGACAGGGACACTGAAGCTTTCTTT. Its translation is CASSSDRDTEAFF.

The chain carries TRBV6-1 and TRBJ2-2; 10 bases map to TRBD2. Germline V gives CDR1 MNHNS, CDR2 SASEGT. Trimming at V came to 3 bases and at J to 7 bases, leaving 8 bases not matched to a gene. This CDR3 has 16 residues. CDR3 sequence reads: CASSELAGGGIGELFF. In nucleotides, the CDR3 is TGTGCCAGCAGTGAGTTAGCGGGGGGTGGAATCGGGGAGCTGTTTTTT.

V and J are TRBV6-5 and TRBJ2-1; no firm D call. V dropped 5 bases and J dropped 15 bases, with 20 bases sitting between them. CDR3 length: 13 residues. Per germline, CDR1 MNHEY and CDR2 SVGAGI. CDR3 DNA: TGTGCCAGCAGTCCGGCGGCGGAACGAAAAGGGTTCTTC. Translating it yields CASSPAAERKGFF.